This TCR beta chain was sequenced during a study of T cell repertoires in cytomegalovirus infection. TCRdb reanalysed the reads using MiXCR and keeps one entry per CDR3 protein. The sample consists of 700,000 to 950,000 distinct CDR3 sequences, over 25% of them appearing once. Per the germline V gene, CDR1 is SGHDT and CDR2 is YYEEEE. This CDR3 region has 14 residues. Trimming took off 2 bases at V and 1 base at J, with 6 bases between the two ends. Comment on this clonotype: Its antigen is undetermined.

The rearrangement joins TRBV5-6 to TRBJ1-4; D remains unclear. This TCR came from a human donor in good health (CMV status not recorded). Some clones in this sample may be carry-over from other donors' samples. Here the sequenced sample was cultured CD8+ T cells from PBMCs, taken from culture after CMV antigen stimulation. Here the CDR3 reads CASSFGRTNEKLFF. CDR3 bases: TGTGCCAGCAGCTTTGGTCGAACTAATGAAAAACTGTTTTTT. The complete variable domain, with remaining parts taken from reference TRBV5-6 and TRBJ1-4, reads DAGVTQSPTHLIKTRGQQVTLRCSPKSGHDTVSWYQQALGQGPQFIFQYYEEEERQRGNFPDRFSGHQFPNYSSELNVNALLLGDSALYLCASSFGRTNEKLFFGSGTQLSVL.